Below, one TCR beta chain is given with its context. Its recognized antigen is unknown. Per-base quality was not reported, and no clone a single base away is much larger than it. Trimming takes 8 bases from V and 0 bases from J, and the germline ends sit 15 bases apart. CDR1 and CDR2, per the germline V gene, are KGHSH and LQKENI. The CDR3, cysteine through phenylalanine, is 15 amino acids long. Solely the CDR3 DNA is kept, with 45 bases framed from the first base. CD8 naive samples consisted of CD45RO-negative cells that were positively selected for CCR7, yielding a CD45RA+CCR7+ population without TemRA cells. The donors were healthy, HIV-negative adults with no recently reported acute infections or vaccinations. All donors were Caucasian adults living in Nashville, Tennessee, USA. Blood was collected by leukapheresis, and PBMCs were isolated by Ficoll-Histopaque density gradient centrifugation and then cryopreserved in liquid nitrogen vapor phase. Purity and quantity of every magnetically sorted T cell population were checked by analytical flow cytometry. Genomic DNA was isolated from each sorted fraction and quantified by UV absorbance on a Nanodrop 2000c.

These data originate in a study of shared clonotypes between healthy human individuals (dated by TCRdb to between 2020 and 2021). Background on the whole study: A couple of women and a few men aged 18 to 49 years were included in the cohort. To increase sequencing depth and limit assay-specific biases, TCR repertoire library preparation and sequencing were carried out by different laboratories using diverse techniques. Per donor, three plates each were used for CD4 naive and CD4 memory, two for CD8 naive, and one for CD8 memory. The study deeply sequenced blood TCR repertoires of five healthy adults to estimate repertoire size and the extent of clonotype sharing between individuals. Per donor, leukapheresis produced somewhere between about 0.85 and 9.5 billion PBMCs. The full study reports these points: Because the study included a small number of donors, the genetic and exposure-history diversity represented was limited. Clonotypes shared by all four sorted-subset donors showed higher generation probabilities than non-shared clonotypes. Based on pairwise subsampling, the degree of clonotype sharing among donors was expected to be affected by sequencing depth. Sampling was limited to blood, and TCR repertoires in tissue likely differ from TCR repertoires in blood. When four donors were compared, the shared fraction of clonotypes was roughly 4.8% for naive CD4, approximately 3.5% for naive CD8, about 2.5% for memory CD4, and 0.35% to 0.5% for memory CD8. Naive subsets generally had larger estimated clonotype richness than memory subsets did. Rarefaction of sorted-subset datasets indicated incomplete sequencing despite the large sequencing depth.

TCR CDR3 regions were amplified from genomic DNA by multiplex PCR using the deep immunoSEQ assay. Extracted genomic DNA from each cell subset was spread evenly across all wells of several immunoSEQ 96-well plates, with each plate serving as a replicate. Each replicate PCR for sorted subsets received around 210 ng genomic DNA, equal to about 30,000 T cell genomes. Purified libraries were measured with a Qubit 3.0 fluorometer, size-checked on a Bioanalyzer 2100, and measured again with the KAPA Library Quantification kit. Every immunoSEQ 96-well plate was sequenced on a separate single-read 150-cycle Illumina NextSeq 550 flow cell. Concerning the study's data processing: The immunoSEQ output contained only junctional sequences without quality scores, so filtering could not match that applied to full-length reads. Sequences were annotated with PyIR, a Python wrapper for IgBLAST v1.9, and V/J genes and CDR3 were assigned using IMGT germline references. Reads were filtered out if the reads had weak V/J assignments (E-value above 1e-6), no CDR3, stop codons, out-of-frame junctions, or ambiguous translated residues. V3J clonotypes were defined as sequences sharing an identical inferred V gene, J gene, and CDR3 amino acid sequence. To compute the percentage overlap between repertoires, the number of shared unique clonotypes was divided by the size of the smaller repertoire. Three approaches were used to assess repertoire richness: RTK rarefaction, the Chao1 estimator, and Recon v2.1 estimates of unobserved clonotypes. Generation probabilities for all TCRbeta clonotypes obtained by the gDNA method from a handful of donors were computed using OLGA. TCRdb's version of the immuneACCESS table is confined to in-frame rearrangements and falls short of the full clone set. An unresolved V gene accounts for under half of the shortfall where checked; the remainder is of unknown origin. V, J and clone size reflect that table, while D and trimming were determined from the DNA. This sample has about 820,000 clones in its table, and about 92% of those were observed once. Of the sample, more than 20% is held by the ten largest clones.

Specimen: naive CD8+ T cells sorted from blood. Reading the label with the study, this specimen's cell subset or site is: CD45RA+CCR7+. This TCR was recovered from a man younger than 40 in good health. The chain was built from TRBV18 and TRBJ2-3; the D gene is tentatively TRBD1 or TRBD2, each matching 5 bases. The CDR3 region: CASATRDLSTDTQYF. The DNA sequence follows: TGTGCCAGCGCAACCCGGGACCTCAGCACAGATACGCAGTATTTT. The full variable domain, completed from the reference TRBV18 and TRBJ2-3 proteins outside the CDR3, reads NAGVMQNPRHLVRRRGQEARLRCSPMKGHSHVYWYRQLPEEGLKFMVYLQKENIIDESGMPKERFSAEFPKEGPSILRIQQVVRGDSAAYFCASATRDLSTDTQYFGPGTRLTVL.